The clone carrying this T cell receptor (beta chain) was found many times. As yet, its antigen is unknown. Time point noted: newly diagnosed GD, antithyroid drugs for less than 3 months. Researchers made the TCR library from RNA that was extracted from PBMCs. The data originate from a study of regulatory T cells in long-lasting Graves disease. On the study more broadly: New Graves' disease cases had less than 3 months of antithyroid drugs. Points from the study as a whole: Newly diagnosed disease favored TRBV20-1 and TRBJ2-1 over persistent disease. Persistent Graves' patients showed reduced TCR diversity versus newly diagnosed patients.

This CDR3 has 14 residues. Trimming removed 5 bases from V and 4 bases from J, with 14 bases in between. The germline gives CDR1 MNHEY, CDR2 SVGEGT. The authors built TCR beta libraries using iRepertoire HTBI primers and Arm-PCR of CDR3 regions. TCRdb ran MiXCR on the multiplex PCR reads and lists one entry per CDR3 protein. The data show over 500,000 distinct CDR3 sequences, with approximately 15% seen just once and more than 15% held by the top ten. Another study also made use of these data, one on T cells in Graves' hyperthyroidism and ophthalmopathy. From that paper: Ophthalmopathy was told apart from stable hyperthyroidism by a 13 V-J model.

The source was peripheral blood mononuclear cells (PBMCs), collected at new diagnosis, from a patient treated with antithyroid drugs. The receptor was isolated from a woman aged 25-40 years with Graves disease. The V gene is TRBV6-2 or TRBV6-3, the J gene TRBJ1-1; tentative D call: TRBD1 (5 bases). The CDR3 sequence: CASSELGLGTEAFF. The DNA of the CDR3 is TGTGCCAGCAGTGAATTGGGGCTGGGCACTGAAGCTTTCTTT.